Shown below are 27 T cell receptor beta chains from a single sample sequenced in a study of blood T cell repertoires in COVID-19. Measured with immunoSEQ multiplex PCR; TCRdb has only the in-frame clones, and not every one. Counted here are approximately 90,000 clones, 81% occurring once; the ten biggest clones make up around 4.5%. Material: peripheral blood. These TCRs come from a man aged 55 to 69 with acute or convalescent COVID-19.

This chain uses TRBV19 with TRBJ2-6; the D gene is possibly TRBD1 (5 bases). V was trimmed by 5 bases and J by 2 bases, leaving 10 bases between them. The CDR3 totals 15 residues. The germline CDR1 and CDR2 sequences are LNHDA and SQIVND (reference sequence). This CDR3 is CASSGPGTGANVLTF. Here the CDR3 DNA reads TGTGCCAGTAGTGGTCCAGGGACTGGGGCCAACGTCCTGACTTTC.

V gene TRBV6-4 combines with J gene TRBJ1-2; 10 positions agree with TRBD1. Germline V gives CDR1 MRHNA, CDR2 SNTAGT. This CDR3 spans 15 amino acids. V trimming: 4 bases; J trimming: 4 bases; junction bases outside the gene matches: 6. CDR3 bases: TGTGCCAGCAGTGCCGGGACAGGGGAGAGCTATGGCTACACCTTC. It codes for CASSAGTGESYGYTF.

Regarding this clone: The identical CDR3 is also encoded by other nucleotide sequences in the sample. The rearrangement joins TRBV7-8 to TRBJ2-7; 12 bases align to TRBD2. The CDR3 runs 16 residues. CDR1 SGHVS and CDR2 FQNEAQ come from the germline V gene. V gave up 2 bases and J gave up 0 bases; unmatched junction bases: 2. This CDR3 reads CASSLLGLAGSYEQYF. The CDR3, as DNA: TGTGCCAGCAGCTTACTGGGACTAGCGGGCTCCTACGAGCAGTACTTC.

The chain uses TRBV6-2 or TRBV6-3 and TRBJ2-1; 11 nucleotides line up with TRBD1. Germline-derived CDR1 and CDR2 are MNHEY and SVGEGT. This CDR3 comprises 17 residues. With 2 bases clipped from V and 4 bases from J, the junction kept 7 bases outside the gene matches. The CDR3 region has the DNA TGTGCCAGCAGTTACACAAGGACAGGGGGCGCTTACAATGAGCAGTTCTTC. This translates into CASSYTRTGGAYNEQFF.

This chain uses TRBV28 with TRBJ1-2; 8 positions agree with TRBD1. The V segment lost 7 bases and the J segment 7 bases; nucleotides outside the gene matches: 11. Germline lookup yields CDR1 MDHEN and CDR2 SYDVKM. There are 14 residues in the CDR3. The CDR3 spells CASMGRGQFVGYTF. CDR3 nucleotide sequence: TGTGCCAGCATGGGCAGGGGGCAATTTGTTGGCTACACCTTC.

The gene calls are TRBV9 and TRBJ2-1, with a possible D match to TRBD1 (5 bases). V was cut by 3 bases and J by 0 bases, with 16 bases left in between. The germline gives CDR1 SGDLS, CDR2 YYNGEE. The CDR3 has 17 amino acids. CDR3 in amino acids: CASSARWGRSSYNEQFF. The CDR3 DNA follows: TGTGCCAGCAGCGCACGGTGGGGCAGAAGCTCCTACAATGAGCAGTTCTTC.

The chain couples TRBV11-2 to TRBJ2-7; 12 nucleotides align to TRBD2. V dropped 3 bases and J dropped 5; count of bases not matched to a gene: 2. This CDR3 comprises 14 residues. Germline values: CDR1 SGHAT, CDR2 FQNNGV. The CDR3 loop is CASSLTSGSHEQYF. The DNA for the CDR3 is TGTGCCAGCAGCTTGACTAGCGGGAGCCACGAGCAGTACTTC.

V is TRBV4-1 and J is TRBJ2-1; 14 bases are shared with TRBD2. CDR3 length: 16 amino acids. In germline, CDR1 is MGHRA, CDR2 YSYEKL. Trimming removed 3 bases from V and 9 bases from J; junction bases left unmatched: 7. The CDR3 DNA reads as TGCGCCAGCAGCCAGAGACTAGCGGGGGGGCCTGGTGAGCAGTTCTTC. Its protein product is CASSQRLAGGPGEQFF.

This chain joins TRBV6-2 or TRBV6-3 and TRBJ2-1; 8 nucleotides line up with TRBD2. Trimming removed 3 bases from V and 0 bases from J; junction bases left unmatched: 7. This CDR3 has 17 amino acids. Looked up from germline, CDR1 is MNHEY and CDR2 is SVGEGT. CDR3 sequence (DNA): TGTGCCAGCAGTTATTTAGCGGGGCATAGCTCCTACAATGAGCAGTTCTTC. Its protein product is CASSYLAGHSSYNEQFF.

The chain is built from TRBV5-5 and TRBJ2-1; 8 positions agree with TRBD2. V was clipped by 1 base and J by 4 bases; unmatched bases: 4. This CDR3 region has 15 residues. Germline loops: CDR1 SGHKS, CDR2 YYEKEE (reference sequence). CDR3 in DNA: TGTGCCAGCAGCTTGTACCGGGAGGGTTACAATGAGCAGTTCTTC. Protein product: CASSLYREGYNEQFF.

J is TRBJ1-4 and V is TRBV27; D is possibly TRBD1 (6 bases). Germline CDR1 is MNHEY and CDR2 is SMNVEV (reference sequence). V lost 5 bases, J lost 7 bases, and 17 bases lay in between. This CDR3 is built from 15 residues. The CDR3 DNA sequence: TGTGCCAGCAGTGGTATTGGGGGACATCTTGAAAAACTGTTTTTT. Protein product: CASSGIGGHLEKLFF.

This clone was found once. The J gene is TRBJ1-4, the V gene TRBV18; D is unclear. V was cut by 4 bases and J by 0 bases, with 12 bases left in between. CDR1 is KGHSH, CDR2 LQKENI, per germline. The CDR3 is 16 residues long. The CDR3 region has the DNA TGTGCCAGCTCACTACGGTCCCTCTCAACTAATGAAAAACTGTTTTTT. This encodes CASSLRSLSTNEKLFF. The complete variable domain, with remaining parts taken from reference TRBV18 and TRBJ1-4, reads NAGVMQNPRHLVRRRGQEARLRCSPMKGHSHVYWYRQLPEEGLKFMVYLQKENIIDESGMPKERFSAEFPKEGPSILRIQQVVRGDSAAYFCASSLRSLSTNEKLFFGSGTQLSVL.

V and J are TRBV27 and TRBJ1-1, with 12 nucleotides matching TRBD1. J was trimmed by 1 base and V by 6 bases; bases with no gene match: 9. This CDR3 has 17 amino acids. The germline CDR1 and CDR2 sequences are MNHEY and SMNVEV (reference sequence). Written as DNA, the CDR3 is TGTGCCAGCAGAGTTACGGGACAGGGGGCGAAGAACACTGAAGCTTTCTTT. Protein product: CASRVTGQGAKNTEAFF.

The rearrangement links TRBV2 to TRBJ2-7; weak D call: TRBD1 (5 bases). Germline loops: CDR1 SNHLY, CDR2 FYNNEI. The ends were cut back, 4 bases at V and 8 bases at J, with 15 bases in the middle. The CDR3 is 13 amino acids. This CDR3 is CASSGGSQEKQYF. The CDR3 DNA sequence: TGTGCCAGCAGTGGCGGCTCACAGGAAAAGCAGTACTTC.

The CDR3 DNA is TGTGCCAGCAGTCCGATATCGGACAGCAACACTGAAGCTTTCTTT. Protein: CASSPISDSNTEAFF. This chain joins TRBV27 and TRBJ1-1, with D maybe TRBD1 (6 bases). Germline assignment: CDR1 MNHEY and CDR2 SMNVEV (reference sequence). This CDR3 is built from 15 residues. Trimming removed 5 bases at V and 2 bases at J, with 15 bases between.

V and J are TRBV9 and TRBJ1-6; D uncertain. CDR1 and CDR2 from the germline V gene are SGDLS and YYNGEE. V shed 3 bases and J shed 3 bases, with 7 bases lying between them. CDR3 size: 14 residues. The CDR3 DNA is TGTGCCAGCAGCGCGGTGGTCTATAATTCACCCCTCCACTTT. Its protein product is CASSAVVYNSPLHF.

The rearrangement joins TRBV27 to TRBJ2-7; D is perhaps TRBD2 (6 bases). Germline loops: CDR1 MNHEY, CDR2 SMNVEV (reference sequence). The CDR3 contains 15 residues. V was pared by 1 base and J by 5 bases, with 15 bases between. This chain's CDR3 is CASSLYGRAGNEQYF. The CDR3, as DNA: TGTGCCAGCAGTTTATACGGCAGGGCGGGGAACGAGCAGTACTTC.

The chain links TRBV5-1 to TRBJ2-7, with 7 bases that match TRBD2. There are 14 residues in the CDR3. V shed 2 bases, J shed 1 base, and the junction held 3 bases outside the gene matches. Germline CDR1 and CDR2: SGHRS and YFSETQ. The CDR3 DNA reads TGCGCCAGCAGCTTAGGGAGGGAATCCTACGAGCAGTACTTC. This codes for CASSLGRESYEQYF. The variable domain in full, with the rest retrieved from reference TRBV5-1 and TRBJ2-7, is KAGVTQTPRYLIKTRGQQVTLSCSPISGHRSVSWYQQTPGQGLQFLFEYFSETQRNKGNFPGRFSGRQFSNSRSEMNVSTLELGDSALYLCASSLGRESYEQYFGPGTRLTVT.

The J gene is TRBJ1-1, the V gene TRBV25-1; D perhaps matches TRBD1 (5 bases). Trimming took 6 bases from V and 0 from J, leaving 11 bases between them. CDR3 length: 14 amino acids. Germline CDR1 and CDR2: MGHDK and SYGVNS. The CDR3 reads CASSHWGVNTEAFF. CDR3 DNA: TGTGCCAGCAGCCACTGGGGGGTGAACACTGAAGCTTTCTTT.

The rearrangement joins TRBV30 to TRBJ1-6, with D possibly matching TRBD1 (5 bases). Trimming left V 1 base short and J 0 bases short, with 13 bases between. The CDR3 spans 17 residues. Germline lookup yields CDR1 GTSNPN and CDR2 SVGIG (reference sequence). For the CDR3, the DNA is TGTGCCTGGAGTGCTACCAGGGCGAGCTCCTATAATTCACCCCTCCACTTT. It translates to CAWSATRASSYNSPLHF. The variable domain in full, with the rest retrieved from reference TRBV30 and TRBJ1-6, is SQTIHQWPATLVQPVGSPLSLECTVEGTSNPNLYWYRQAAGRGLQLLFYSVGIGQISSEVPQNLSASRPQDRQFILSSKKLLLSDSGFYLCAWSATRASSYNSPLHFGNGTRLTVT.

This clone was recorded a few times. The V and J genes are TRBV5-1 and TRBJ1-6; TRBD1 matches at 8 bases. This CDR3 is 15 amino acids long. Germline values: CDR1 SGHRS, CDR2 YFSETQ. V was pared by 4 bases and J by 8 bases, with 8 bases of the junction left unmatched. The CDR3: CASSIGQGGYSPLHF. In nucleotides, the CDR3 is TGCGCCAGCAGCATAGGACAGGGAGGGTATTCACCCCTCCACTTT.

On this clone itself: The junction departs from the called germline gene at one end, perhaps through a read error. V is TRBV7-7 and J is TRBJ2-1; D remains ambiguous. Germline V gives CDR1 SSHAT, CDR2 FNYEAQ (reference sequence). The CDR3 is made up of 13 amino acids. The CDR3 DNA is TGTGCTAGCAGCTTATTCAGCTACAATGAGCAGTTCTTC. Its translation: CASSLFSYNEQFF.

This chain uses TRBV24-1 with TRBJ2-3, with TRBD2 matching 13 bases. There are 16 residues in the CDR3. V trimming: 2 bases; J trimming: 3 bases; junction bases outside the gene matches: 1. Germline V gives CDR1 KGHDR, CDR2 SFDVKD. The CDR3 DNA follows: TGTGCCACCAGTGATTGGACTAGCGGGGGAACAGATACGCAGTATTTT. Encoded protein: CATSDWTSGGTDTQYF.

J is TRBJ2-3 and V is TRBV10-2; 15 nucleotides line up with TRBD2. The length of the CDR3 is 16 residues. Trimming removed 2 bases from V and 4 bases from J; junction bases left unmatched: 1. Germline V gives CDR1 WSHSY, CDR2 SAAADI. The CDR3 reads CASSEGLAGGADTQYF. The CDR3 DNA sequence: TGCGCCAGCAGTGAGGGACTAGCGGGAGGGGCAGATACGCAGTATTTT.

The rearrangement uses TRBV29-1 and TRBJ1-2; 8 positions agree with TRBD1. CDR3 length equals 13 residues. V lost 0 bases to trimming and J lost 8 bases; unmatched junction nucleotides: 5. Germline lookup yields CDR1 SQVTM and CDR2 ANQGSEA. CDR3 DNA sequence: TGCAGCGTTGAAGATCCCAGACAGGGGGGCTACACCTTC. Its protein product is CSVEDPRQGGYTF.

J is TRBJ2-2 and V is TRBV5-8; D might be TRBD1 (6 bases). The germline CDR1 and CDR2 sequences are SGHTS and YDEGEE. The CDR3 loop spans 16 amino acids. Trimming took 10 bases from V and 0 from J, leaving 19 bases between them. The CDR3 region has the DNA TGTGCCGGATACCAAACCGGACAGACGAACACCGGGGAGCTGTTTTTT. Its protein product is CAGYQTGQTNTGELFF.

This chain connects TRBV6-6 to TRBJ1-2; D is uncertain. The V end lost 0 bases, the J end lost 2 bases, and 7 bases lay between the germline ends. Germline-derived CDR1 and CDR2 are MNHNY and SVGAGI (reference sequence). The CDR3 is made up of 14 amino acids. The CDR3 DNA reads as TGTGCCAGCAGTTACTCCCCGGGAAACTATGGCTACACCTTC. Protein product: CASSYSPGNYGYTF.